The TCR beta chain described here comes from a study of T cell responses to AZD1222 COVID-19 vaccine. Losses at the gene ends were 3 bases for V and 5 bases for J; bases not matched to a gene: 12. Per germline, CDR1 LNHNV and CDR2 YYDKDF (reference sequence). The CDR3 covers 17 residues. This clone occurred once. Assay: immunoSEQ multiplex PCR; the TCRdb copy retains only in-frame clones and omits some. Of around 160,000 clones listed, approximately 94% are singletons. The sample was peripheral blood, taken on day 0 of AZD1222 vaccination. J is TRBJ1-4 and V is TRBV15; 7 bases are shared with TRBD1. The receptor comes from an adult in good health. DNA for the CDR3: TGTGCCACCAGCAGCTACCGGGACAGCGGCCGAAATGAAAAACTGTTTTTT. This encodes CATSSYRDSGRNEKLFF.